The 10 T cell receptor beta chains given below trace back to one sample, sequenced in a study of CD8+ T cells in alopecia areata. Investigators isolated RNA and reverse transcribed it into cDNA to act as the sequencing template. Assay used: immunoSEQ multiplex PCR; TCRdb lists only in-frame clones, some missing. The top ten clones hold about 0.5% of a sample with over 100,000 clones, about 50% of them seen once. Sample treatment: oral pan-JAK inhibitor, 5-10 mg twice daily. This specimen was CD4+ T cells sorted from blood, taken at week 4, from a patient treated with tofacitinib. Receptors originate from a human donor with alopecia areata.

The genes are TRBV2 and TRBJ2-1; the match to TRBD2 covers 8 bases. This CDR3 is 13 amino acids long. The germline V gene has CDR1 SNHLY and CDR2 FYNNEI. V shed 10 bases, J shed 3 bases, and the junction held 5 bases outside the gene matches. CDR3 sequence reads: CAIGTSNYNEQFF. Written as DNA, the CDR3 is TGTGCCATAGGGACTAGTAACTACAATGAGCAGTTCTTC.

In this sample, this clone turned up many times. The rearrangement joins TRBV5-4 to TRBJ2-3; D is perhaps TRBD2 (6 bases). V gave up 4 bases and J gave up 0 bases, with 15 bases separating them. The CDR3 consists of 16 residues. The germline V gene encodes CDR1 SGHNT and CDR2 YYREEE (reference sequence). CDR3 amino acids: CASSAAGMRSTDTQYF. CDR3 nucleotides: TGTGCCAGCAGCGCCGCGGGGATGAGGAGCACAGATACGCAGTATTTT.

The CDR3 DNA sequence: TGCGCCAGCAGCCCGGGACTAGCCGTGGAAAATGAGCAGTTCTTC. Protein: CASSPGLAVENEQFF. This sequence joins TRBV5-1 and TRBJ2-1; 9 nucleotides align to TRBD2. CDR1 is SGHRS and CDR2 is YFSETQ in the germline V gene. CDR3 length equals 15 residues. V dropped 4 bases and J dropped 7; count of bases not matched to a gene: 9. Together with reference TRBV5-1 and TRBJ2-1, the CDR3 gives the full variable domain: KAGVTQTPRYLIKTRGQQVTLSCSPISGHRSVSWYQQTPGQGLQFLFEYFSETQRNKGNFPGRFSGRQFSNSRSEMNVSTLELGDSALYLCASSPGLAVENEQFFGPGTRLTVL.

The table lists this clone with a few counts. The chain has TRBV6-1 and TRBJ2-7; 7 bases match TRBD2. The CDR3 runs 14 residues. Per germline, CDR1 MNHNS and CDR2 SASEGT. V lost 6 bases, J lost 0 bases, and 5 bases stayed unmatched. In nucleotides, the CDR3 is TGTGCCAGCAGCTGGACTAGTAGCTCCTACGAGCAGTACTTC. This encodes CASSWTSSSYEQYF.

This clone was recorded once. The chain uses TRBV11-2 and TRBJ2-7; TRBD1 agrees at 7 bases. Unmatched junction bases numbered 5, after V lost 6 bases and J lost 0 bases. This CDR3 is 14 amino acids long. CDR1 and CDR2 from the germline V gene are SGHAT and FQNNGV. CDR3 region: CASRTGQLSYEQYF. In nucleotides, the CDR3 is TGTGCCAGCAGGACGGGACAGCTCTCCTACGAGCAGTACTTC.

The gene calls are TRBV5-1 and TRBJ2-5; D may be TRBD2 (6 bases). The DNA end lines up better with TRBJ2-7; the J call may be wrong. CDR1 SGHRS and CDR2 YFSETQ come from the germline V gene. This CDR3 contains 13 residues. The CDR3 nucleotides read TGCGCCAGCACGGGACTGGGCTCCTACGAGCAGTACTTC. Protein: CASTGLGSYEQYF.

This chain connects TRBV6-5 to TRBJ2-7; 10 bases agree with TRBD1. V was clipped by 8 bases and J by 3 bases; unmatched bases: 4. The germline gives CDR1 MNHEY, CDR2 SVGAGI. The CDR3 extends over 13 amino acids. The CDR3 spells CASGDRGFYEQYF. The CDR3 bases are TGTGCCAGCGGGGACAGGGGATTCTACGAGCAGTACTTC.

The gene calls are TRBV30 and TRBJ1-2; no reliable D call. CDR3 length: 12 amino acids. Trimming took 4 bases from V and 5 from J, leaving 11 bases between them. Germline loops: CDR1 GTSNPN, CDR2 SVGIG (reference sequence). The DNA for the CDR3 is TGTGCCTGGACCCCTCGAGCTTATGGCTACACCTTC. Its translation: CAWTPRAYGYTF. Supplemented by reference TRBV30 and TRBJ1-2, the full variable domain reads SQTIHQWPATLVQPVGSPLSLECTVEGTSNPNLYWYRQAAGRGLQLLFYSVGIGQISSEVPQNLSASRPQDRQFILSSKKLLLSDSGFYLCAWTPRAYGYTFGSGTRLTVV.

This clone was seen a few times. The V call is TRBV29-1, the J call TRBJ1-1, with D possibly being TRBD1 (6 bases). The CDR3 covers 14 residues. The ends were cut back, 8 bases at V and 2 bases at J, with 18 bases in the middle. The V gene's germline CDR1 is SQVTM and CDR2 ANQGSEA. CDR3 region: CSTWDRTANTEAFF. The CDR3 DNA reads TGCAGCACCTGGGATCGGACAGCCAACACTGAAGCTTTCTTT.

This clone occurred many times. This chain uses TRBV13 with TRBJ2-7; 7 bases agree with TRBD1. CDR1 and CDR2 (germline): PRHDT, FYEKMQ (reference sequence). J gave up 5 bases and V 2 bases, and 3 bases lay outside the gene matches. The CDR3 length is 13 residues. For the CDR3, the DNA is TGTGCCAGCAGCTTAACGGACAGGAACGAGCAGTACTTC. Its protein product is CASSLTDRNEQYF.